This T cell receptor beta chain was found in a study of CD8 T cells in Susac syndrome. Random hexamers primed reverse transcription of about 0.5 to 1 ug RNA. One entry per CDR3 protein, called by TCRdb with MiXCR from the immunoSEQ multiplex PCR reads. This table has approximately 280,000 distinct CDR3 sequences, roughly 85% appearing once. This TCR came from a human donor with multiple sclerosis. The sample comprised CD8+ T cells from PBMCs.

The CDR3 nucleotides read TGTGCCACCAGCAGAGGGACTAGCTCAACGAACAATGAGCAGTTCTTC. Translation: CATSRGTSSTNNEQFF. This chain connects TRBV15 to TRBJ2-1, with 8 bases that match TRBD2. The V gene's germline CDR1 is LNHNV and CDR2 YYDKDF (reference sequence). V lost 1 base to trimming and J lost 5 bases; unmatched junction nucleotides: 7. This CDR3 has 16 residues.